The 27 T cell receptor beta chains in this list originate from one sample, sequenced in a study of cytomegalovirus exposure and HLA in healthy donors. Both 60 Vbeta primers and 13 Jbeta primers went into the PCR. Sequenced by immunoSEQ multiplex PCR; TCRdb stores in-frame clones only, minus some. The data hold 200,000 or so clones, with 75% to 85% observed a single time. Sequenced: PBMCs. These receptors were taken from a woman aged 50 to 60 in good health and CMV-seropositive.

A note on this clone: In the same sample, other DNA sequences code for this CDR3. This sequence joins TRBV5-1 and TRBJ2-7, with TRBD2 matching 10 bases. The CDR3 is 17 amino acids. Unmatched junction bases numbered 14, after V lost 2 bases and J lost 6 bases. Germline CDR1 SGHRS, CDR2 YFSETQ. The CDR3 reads CASSFAKGTSESSEQYF. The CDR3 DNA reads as TGCGCCAGCAGCTTTGCAAAAGGGACTAGCGAGAGTAGCGAGCAGTACTTC. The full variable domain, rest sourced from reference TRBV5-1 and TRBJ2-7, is KAGVTQTPRYLIKTRGQQVTLSCSPISGHRSVSWYQQTPGQGLQFLFEYFSETQRNKGNFPGRFSGRQFSNSRSEMNVSTLELGDSALYLCASSFAKGTSESSEQYFGPGTRLTVT.

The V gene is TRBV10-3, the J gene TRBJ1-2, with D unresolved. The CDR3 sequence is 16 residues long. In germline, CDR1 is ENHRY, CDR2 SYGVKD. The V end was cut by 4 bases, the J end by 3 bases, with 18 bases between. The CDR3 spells CAISAKSQVHDYGYTF. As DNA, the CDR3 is TGTGCCATCAGTGCTAAGTCTCAGGTTCACGACTATGGCTACACCTTC.

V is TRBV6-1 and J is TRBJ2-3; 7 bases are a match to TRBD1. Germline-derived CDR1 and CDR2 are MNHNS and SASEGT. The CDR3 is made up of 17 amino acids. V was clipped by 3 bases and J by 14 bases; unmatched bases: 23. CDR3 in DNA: TGTGCCAGCAGTGACAACCGGGACAGAATTTTCAAAGAGAGGCCGTATTTT. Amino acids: CASSDNRDRIFKERPYF.

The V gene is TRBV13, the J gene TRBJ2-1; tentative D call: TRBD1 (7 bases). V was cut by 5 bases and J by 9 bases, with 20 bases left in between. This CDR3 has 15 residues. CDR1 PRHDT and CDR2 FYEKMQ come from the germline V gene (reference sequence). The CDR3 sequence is CASSGRAGGYGEQFF. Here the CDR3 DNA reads TGTGCCAGCAGCGGCCGGGCAGGGGGGTACGGTGAGCAGTTCTTC.

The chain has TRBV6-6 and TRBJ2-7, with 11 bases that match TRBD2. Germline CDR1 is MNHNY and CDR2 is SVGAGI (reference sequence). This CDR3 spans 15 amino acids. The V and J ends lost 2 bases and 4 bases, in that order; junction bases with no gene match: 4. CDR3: CASSYVAGGKYEQYF. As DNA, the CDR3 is TGTGCCAGCAGTTACGTAGCGGGAGGGAAGTACGAGCAGTACTTC.

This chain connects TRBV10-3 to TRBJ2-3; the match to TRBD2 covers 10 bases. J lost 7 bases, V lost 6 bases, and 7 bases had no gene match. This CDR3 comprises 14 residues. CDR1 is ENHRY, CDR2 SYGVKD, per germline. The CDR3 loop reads CAIRPGTSDYTQYF. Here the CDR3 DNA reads TGTGCCATCAGGCCCGGGACTAGCGATTATACGCAGTATTTT.

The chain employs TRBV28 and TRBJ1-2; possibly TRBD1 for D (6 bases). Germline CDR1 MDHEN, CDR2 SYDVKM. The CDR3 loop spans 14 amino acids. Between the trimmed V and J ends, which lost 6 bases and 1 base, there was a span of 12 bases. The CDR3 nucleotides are TGTGCCAGCAGACGACAGGCCAGTAACTATGGCTACACCTTC. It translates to CASRRQASNYGYTF.

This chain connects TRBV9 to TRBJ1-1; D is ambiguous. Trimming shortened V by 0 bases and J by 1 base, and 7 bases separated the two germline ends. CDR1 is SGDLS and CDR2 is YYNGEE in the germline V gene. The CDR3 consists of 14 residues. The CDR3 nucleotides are TGTGCCAGCAGCGTAGACGCAGGGAACACTGAAGCTTTCTTT. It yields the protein CASSVDAGNTEAFF. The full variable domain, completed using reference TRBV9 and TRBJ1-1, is DSGVTQTPKHLITATGQRVTLRCSPRSGDLSVYWYQQSLDQGLQFLIQYYNGEERAKGNILERFSAQQFPDLHSELNLSSLELGDSALYFCASSVDAGNTEAFFGQGTRLTVV.

The CDR3 loop reads CATSRETGGYIQYF. In DNA form, the CDR3 reads TGTGCCACCAGCAGAGAAACAGGGGGCTACATTCAGTACTTC. The chain links TRBV15 to TRBJ2-4; 9 bases are shared with TRBD1. Germline trimming cut 0 bases from V and 8 bases from J; bases unmatched to any gene: 2. The CDR3 length is 14 residues. Germline loops: CDR1 LNHNV, CDR2 YYDKDF (reference sequence).

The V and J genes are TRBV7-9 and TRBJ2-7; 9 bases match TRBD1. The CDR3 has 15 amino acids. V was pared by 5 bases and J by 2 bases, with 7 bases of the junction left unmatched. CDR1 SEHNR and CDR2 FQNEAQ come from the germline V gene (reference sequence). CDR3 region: CASSRGTGWTYEQYF. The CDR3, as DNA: TGTGCCAGCAGCCGCGGGACAGGGTGGACCTACGAGCAGTACTTC.

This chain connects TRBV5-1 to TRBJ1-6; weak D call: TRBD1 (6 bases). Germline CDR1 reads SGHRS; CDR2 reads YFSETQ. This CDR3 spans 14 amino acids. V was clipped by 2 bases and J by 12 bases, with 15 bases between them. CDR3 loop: CASSFRTAAGPLHF. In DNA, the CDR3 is TGCGCCAGCAGCTTTCGGACAGCGGCGGGACCCCTCCACTTT.

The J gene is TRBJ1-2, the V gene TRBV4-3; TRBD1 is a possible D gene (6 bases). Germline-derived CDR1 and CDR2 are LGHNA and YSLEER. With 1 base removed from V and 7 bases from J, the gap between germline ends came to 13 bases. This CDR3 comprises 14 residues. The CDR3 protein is CASSQVGTPGGYTF. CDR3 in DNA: TGCGCCAGCAGCCAAGTTGGGACACCGGGTGGCTACACCTTC.

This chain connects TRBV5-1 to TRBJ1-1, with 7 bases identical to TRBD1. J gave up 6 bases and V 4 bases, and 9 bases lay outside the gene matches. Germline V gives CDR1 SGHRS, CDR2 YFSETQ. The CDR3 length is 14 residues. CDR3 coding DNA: TGCGCCAGCAGCCGGAATACAGGGGCCGCTGAAGCTTTCTTT. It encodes CASSRNTGAAEAFF.

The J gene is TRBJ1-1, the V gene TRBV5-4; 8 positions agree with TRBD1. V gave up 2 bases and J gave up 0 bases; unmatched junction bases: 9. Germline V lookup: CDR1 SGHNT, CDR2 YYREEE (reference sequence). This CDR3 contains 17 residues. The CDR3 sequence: CASSFMTGDFMNTEAFF. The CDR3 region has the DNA TGTGCCAGCAGCTTCATGACAGGGGACTTCATGAACACTGAAGCTTTCTTT.

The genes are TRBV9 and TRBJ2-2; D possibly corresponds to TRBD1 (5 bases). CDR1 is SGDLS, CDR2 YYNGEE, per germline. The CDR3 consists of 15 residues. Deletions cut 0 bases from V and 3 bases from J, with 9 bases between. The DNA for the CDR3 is TGTGCCAGCAGCGTAGTGGACACATACACCGGGGAGCTGTTTTTT. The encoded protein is CASSVVDTYTGELFF.

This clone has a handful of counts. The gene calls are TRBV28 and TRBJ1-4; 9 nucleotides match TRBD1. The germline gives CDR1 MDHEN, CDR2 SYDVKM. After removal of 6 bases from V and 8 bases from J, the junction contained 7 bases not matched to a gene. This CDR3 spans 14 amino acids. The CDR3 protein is CASSSDRGGEKLFF. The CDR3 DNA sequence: TGTGCCAGCAGCTCGGACAGGGGTGGGGAAAAACTGTTTTTT.

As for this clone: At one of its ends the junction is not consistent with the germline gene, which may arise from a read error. CDR3 protein: CASMGGEAGANGLTF. The CDR3, as DNA: TGTGCCAGCATGGGTGGGGAGGCTGGGGCCAACGGCCTGACTTTC. V is TRBV2 and J is TRBJ2-6, with a weak D call TRBD2 (6 bases). This CDR3 spans 15 amino acids. Germline V gives CDR1 SNHLY, CDR2 FYNNEI. Filled out from reference TRBV2 and TRBJ2-6, the complete variable domain reads EPEVTQTPSHQVTQMGQEVILRCVPISNHLYFYWYRQILGQKVEFLVSFYNNEISEKSEIFDDQFSVERPDGSNFTLKIRSTKLEDSAMYFCASMGGEAGANGLTFGAGSRLTVL.

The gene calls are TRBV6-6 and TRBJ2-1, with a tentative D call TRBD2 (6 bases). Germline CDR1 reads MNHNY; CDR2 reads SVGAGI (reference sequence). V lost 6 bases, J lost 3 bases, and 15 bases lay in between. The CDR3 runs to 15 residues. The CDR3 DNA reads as TGTGCCAGCAGCCCCTCGGGGCGGGGCTACAATGAGCAGTTCTTC. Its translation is CASSPSGRGYNEQFF.

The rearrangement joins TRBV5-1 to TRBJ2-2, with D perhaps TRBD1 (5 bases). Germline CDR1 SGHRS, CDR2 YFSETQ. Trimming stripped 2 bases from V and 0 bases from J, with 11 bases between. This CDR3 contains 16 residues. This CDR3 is CASSFDRQTNTGELFF. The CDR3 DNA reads TGCGCCAGCAGCTTCGACAGACAAACGAACACCGGGGAGCTGTTTTTT.

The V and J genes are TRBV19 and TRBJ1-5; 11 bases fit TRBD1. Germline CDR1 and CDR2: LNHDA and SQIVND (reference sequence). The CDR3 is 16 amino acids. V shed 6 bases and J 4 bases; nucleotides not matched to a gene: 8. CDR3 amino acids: CASSPGTGGRNQPQHF. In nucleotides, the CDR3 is TGTGCCAGTAGCCCCGGGACAGGGGGTAGAAATCAGCCCCAGCATTTT.

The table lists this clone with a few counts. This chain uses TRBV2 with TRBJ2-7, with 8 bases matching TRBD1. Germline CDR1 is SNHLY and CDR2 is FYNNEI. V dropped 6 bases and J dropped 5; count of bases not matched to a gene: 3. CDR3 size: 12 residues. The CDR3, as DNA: TGTGCCAGCAGGGACAGGGTCCACGAGCAGTACTTC. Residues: CASRDRVHEQYF. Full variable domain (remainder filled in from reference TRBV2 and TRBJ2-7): EPEVTQTPSHQVTQMGQEVILRCVPISNHLYFYWYRQILGQKVEFLVSFYNNEISEKSEIFDDQFSVERPDGSNFTLKIRSTKLEDSAMYFCASRDRVHEQYFGPGTRLTVT.

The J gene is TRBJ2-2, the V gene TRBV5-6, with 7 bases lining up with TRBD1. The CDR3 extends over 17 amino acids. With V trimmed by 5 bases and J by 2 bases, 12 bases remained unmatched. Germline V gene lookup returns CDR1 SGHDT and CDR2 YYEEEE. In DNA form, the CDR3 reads TGTGCCAGCAGGAGCCGGAGGCAGGGGGTAAACACCGGGGAGCTGTTTTTT. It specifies CASRSRRQGVNTGELFF.

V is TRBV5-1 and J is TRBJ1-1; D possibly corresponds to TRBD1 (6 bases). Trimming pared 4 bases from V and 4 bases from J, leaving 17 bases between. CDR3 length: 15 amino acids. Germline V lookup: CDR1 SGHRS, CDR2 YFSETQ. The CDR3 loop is CASSPPAGAVTEAFF. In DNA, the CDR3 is TGCGCCAGCAGCCCCCCCGCGGGGGCTGTCACTGAAGCTTTCTTT.

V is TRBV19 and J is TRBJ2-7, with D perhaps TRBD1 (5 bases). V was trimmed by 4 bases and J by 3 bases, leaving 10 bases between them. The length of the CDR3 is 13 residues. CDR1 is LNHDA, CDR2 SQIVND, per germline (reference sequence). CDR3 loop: CASSTARGYEQYF. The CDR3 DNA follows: TGTGCCAGTAGTACGGCTAGGGGCTACGAGCAGTACTTC.

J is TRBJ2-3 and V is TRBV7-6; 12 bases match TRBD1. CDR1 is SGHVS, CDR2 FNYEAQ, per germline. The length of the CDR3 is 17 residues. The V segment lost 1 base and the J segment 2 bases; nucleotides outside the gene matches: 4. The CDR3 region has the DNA TGTGCCAGCAGCTTAGGGGGACAGGGGGCAATCACAGATACGCAGTATTTT. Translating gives CASSLGGQGAITDTQYF. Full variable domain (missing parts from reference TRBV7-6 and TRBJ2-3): GAGVSQSPRYKVTKRGQDVALRCDPISGHVSLYWYRQALGQGPEFLTYFNYEAQQDKSGLPNDRFSAERPEGSISTLTIQRTEQRDSAMYRCASSLGGQGAITDTQYFGPGTRLTVL.

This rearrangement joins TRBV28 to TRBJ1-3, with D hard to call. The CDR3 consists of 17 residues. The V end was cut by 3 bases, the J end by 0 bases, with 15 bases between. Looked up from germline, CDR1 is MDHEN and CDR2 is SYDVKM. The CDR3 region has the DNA TGTGCCAGCAGTTTCGACTTAATCGATCACTCTGGAAACACCATATATTTT. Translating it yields CASSFDLIDHSGNTIYF.

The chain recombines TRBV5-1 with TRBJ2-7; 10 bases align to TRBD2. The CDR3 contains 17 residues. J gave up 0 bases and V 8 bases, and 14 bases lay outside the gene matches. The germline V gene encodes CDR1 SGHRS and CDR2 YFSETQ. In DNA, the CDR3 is TGCGCCAGTCAGCCCGGCGGGCTAGCGGGGGACTCCTACGAGCAGTACTTC. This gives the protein CASQPGGLAGDSYEQYF.